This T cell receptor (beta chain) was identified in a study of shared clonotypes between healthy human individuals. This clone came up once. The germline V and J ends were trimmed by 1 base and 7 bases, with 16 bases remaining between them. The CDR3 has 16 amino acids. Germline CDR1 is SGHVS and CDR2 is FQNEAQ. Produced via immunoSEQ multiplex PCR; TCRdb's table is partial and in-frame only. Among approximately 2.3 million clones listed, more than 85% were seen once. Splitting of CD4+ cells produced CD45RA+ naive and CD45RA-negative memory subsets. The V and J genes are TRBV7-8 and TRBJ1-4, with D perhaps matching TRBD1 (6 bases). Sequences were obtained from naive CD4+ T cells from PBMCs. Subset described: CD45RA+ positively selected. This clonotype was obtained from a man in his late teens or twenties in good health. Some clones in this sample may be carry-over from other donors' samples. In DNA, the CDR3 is TGTGCCAGCAGCTTAGAGTGGGGGGGCTTTGGTGAAAAACTGTTTTTT. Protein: CASSLEWGGFGEKLFF. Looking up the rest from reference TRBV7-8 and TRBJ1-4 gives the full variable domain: GAGVSQSPRYKVAKRGQDVALRCDPISGHVSLFWYQQALGQGPEFLTYFQNEAQLDKSGLPSDRFFAERPEGSVSTLKIQRTQQEDSAVYLCASSLEWGGFGEKLFFGSGTQLSVL.